This T cell receptor (beta chain) was identified during a study of blood T cells in healthy people across ages. Together with a sample-barcoded 5' primer, a J-beta primer mix was included in a second PCR lasting about 7 to 11 cycles. A template-switch adaptor containing 12 random nucleotides labeled each cDNA molecule. TCRdb independently ran MiXCR on the 5' RACE reads; one entry per CDR3 protein. This sample carries under 1,000,000 distinct CDR3 sequences, 35% to 40% of them seen once, and the ten largest clones take 10% to 15%. To note about this clonotype: Its target is not known.

Germline V gene sequence: CDR1 SGHTA, CDR2 FQGNSA. With 5 bases removed from V and 1 base from J, the gap between germline ends came to 11 bases. The CDR3 is made up of 14 amino acids. The study's findings and limits: In the absence of known donor CMV status, changes in expanded clonotypes were possibly confounded. While age rose, TCR beta diversity per million T cells dropped in a roughly linear way.

The total RNA that was extracted per sample amounted to at least 5 micrograms. The receptor comes from a man aged 18 to 30 in good health. The specimen sequenced was blood. The chain carries TRBV7-2 and TRBJ1-1; possibly TRBD1 for D (5 bases). The CDR3 reads CASSVRQGNTEAFF. CDR3 sequence (DNA): TGTGCCAGCAGCGTCCGTCAGGGGAACACTGAAGCTTTCTTT.